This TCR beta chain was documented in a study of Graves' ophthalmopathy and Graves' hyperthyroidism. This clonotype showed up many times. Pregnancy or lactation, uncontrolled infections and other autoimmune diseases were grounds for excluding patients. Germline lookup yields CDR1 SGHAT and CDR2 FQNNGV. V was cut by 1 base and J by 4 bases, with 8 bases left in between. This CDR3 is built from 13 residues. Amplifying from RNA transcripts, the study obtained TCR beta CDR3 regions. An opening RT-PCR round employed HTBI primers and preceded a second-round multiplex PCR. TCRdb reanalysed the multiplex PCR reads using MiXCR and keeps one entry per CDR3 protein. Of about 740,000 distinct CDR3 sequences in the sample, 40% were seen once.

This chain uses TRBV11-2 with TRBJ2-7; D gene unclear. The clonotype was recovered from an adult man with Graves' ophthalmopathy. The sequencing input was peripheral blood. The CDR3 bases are TGTGCCAGCAGCTTAGTTCCTGTGTACGAGCAGTACTTC. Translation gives CASSLVPVYEQYF.